The entry below gives a single T cell receptor (beta chain) sequence along with its context. This record comes from a study of blood T cell repertoires in COVID-19. Across the study: The samples span acute and convalescent COVID-19 from the United States, Italy and Spain. The analysed material was cDNA or gDNA that came from T cells, B-cell-depleted T cells, or PBMCs.

The CDR3 contains 13 residues. Per the germline V gene, CDR1 is SNHLY and CDR2 is FYNNEI. V shed 2 bases and J shed 5 bases, with 7 bases lying between them. In the original processing: Reference gene primer amplification yielded estimated nucleated cell counts. The repertoire was sequenced with immunoSEQ multiplex PCR; TCRdb's copy has only in-frame clones and lacks some. For V, J and clone size, that table is used; D and trimming come from the DNA. The repertoire includes about 30,000 clones, approximately 80% of them detected once, and about 14% sits in the top ten. The sequencing input was peripheral blood. This chain connects TRBV2 to TRBJ1-5; no reliable D call. The sequence was collected from a human donor in a cohort sampled during active COVID-19. CDR3 sequence: CASSETGYQPQHF. As DNA, the CDR3 is TGTGCCAGCAGTGAAACGGGGTATCAGCCCCAGCATTTT.